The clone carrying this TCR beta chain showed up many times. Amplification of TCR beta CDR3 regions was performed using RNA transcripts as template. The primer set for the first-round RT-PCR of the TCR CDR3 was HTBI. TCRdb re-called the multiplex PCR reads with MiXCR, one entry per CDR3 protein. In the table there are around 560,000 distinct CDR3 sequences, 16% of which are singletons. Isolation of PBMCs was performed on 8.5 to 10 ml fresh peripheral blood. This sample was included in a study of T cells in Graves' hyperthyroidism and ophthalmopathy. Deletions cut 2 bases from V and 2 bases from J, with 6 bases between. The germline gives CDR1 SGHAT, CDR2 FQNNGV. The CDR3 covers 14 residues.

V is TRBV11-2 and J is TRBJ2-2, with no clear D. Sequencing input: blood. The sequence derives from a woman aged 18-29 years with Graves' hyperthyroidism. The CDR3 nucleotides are TGTGCCAGCAGCTTAAGGCTAAACACCGGGGAGCTGTTTTTT. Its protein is CASSLRLNTGELFF.